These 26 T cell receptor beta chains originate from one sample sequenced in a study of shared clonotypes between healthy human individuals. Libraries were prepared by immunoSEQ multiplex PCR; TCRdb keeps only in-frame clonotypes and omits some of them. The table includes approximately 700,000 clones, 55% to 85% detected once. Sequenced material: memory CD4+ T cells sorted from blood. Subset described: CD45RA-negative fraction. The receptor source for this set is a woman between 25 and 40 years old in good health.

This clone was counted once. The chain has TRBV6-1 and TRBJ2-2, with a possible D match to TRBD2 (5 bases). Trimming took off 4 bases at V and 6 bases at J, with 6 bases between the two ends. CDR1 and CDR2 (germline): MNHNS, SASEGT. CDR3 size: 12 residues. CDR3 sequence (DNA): TGTGCCAGCAGTGTGAGGGCCGGGGAGCTGTTTTTT. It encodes CASSVRAGELFF.

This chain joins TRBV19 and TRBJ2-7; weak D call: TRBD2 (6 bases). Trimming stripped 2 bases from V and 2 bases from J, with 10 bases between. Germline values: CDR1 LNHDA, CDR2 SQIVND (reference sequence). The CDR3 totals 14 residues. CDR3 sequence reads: CASSIWGRPYEQYF. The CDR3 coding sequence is TGTGCCAGTAGTATATGGGGGAGGCCCTACGAGCAGTACTTC.

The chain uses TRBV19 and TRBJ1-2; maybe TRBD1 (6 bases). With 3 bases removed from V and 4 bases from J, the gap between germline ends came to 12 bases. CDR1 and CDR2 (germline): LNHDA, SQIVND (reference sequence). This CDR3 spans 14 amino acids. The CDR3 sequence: CASSMRTATYGYTF. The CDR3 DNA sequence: TGTGCCAGTAGTATGCGGACAGCTACCTATGGCTACACCTTC.

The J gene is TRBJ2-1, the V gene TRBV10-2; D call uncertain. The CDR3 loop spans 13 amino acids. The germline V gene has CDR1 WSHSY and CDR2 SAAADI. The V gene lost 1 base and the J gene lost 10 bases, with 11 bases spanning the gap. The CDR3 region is CASSELGPTEQFF. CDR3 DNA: TGCGCCAGCAGTGAGTTGGGTCCAACAGAGCAGTTCTTC.

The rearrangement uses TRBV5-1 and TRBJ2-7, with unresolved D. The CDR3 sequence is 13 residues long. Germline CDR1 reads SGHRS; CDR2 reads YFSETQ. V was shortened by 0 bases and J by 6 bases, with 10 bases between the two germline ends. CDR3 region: CASSLEAPSEQYF. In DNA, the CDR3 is TGCGCCAGCAGCTTGGAGGCACCCTCCGAGCAGTACTTC. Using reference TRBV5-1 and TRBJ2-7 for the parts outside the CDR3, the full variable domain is KAGVTQTPRYLIKTRGQQVTLSCSPISGHRSVSWYQQTPGQGLQFLFEYFSETQRNKGNFPGRFSGRQFSNSRSEMNVSTLELGDSALYLCASSLEAPSEQYFGPGTRLTVT.

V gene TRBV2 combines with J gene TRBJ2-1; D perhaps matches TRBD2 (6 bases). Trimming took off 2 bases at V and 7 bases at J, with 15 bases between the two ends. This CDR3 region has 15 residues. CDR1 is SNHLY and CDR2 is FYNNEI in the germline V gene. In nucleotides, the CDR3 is TGTGCCAGCAGTGAAATAAGGGGAGGTACGAATGAGCAGTTCTTC. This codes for CASSEIRGGTNEQFF.

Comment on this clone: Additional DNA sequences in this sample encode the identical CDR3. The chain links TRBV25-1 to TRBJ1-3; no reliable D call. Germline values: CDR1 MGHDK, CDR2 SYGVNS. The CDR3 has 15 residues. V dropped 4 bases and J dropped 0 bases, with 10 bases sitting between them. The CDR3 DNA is TGTGCCAGCAGTGCCCCGGGCAGCTCTGGAAACACCATATATTTT. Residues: CASSAPGSSGNTIYF.

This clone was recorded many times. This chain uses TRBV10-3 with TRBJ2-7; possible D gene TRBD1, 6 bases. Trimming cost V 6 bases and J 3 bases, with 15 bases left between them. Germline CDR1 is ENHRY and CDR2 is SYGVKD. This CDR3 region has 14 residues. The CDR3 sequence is CAIRIRQESYEQYF. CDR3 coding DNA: TGTGCCATCAGAATACGACAGGAAAGCTACGAGCAGTACTTC.

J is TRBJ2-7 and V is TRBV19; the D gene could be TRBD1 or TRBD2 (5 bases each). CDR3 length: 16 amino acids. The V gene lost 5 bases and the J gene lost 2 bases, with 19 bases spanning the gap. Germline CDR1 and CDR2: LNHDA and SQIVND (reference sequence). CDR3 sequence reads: CASSSKRQTGPYEQYF. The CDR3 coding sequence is TGTGCCAGTAGTTCCAAGAGGCAGACGGGGCCCTACGAGCAGTACTTC.

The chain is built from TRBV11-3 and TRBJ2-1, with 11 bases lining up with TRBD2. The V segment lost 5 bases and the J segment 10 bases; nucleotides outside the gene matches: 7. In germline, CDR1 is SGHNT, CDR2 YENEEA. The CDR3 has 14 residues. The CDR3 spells CASSGLSGRDEQFF. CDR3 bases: TGTGCCAGCAGCGGGCTTAGCGGGAGGGACGAGCAGTTCTTC.

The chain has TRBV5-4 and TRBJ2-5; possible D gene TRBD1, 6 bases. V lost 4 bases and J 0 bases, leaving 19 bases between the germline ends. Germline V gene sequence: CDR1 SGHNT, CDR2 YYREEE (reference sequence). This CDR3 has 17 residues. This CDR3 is CASSLEGGRGYQETQYF. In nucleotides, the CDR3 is TGTGCCAGCAGCCTGGAAGGAGGCAGGGGATACCAAGAGACCCAGTACTTC. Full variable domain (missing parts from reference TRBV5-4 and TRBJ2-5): ETGVTQSPTHLIKTRGQQVTLRCSSQSGHNTVSWYQQALGQGPQFIFQYYREEENGRGNFPPRFSGLQFPNYSSELNVNALELDDSALYLCASSLEGGRGYQETQYFGPGTRLLVL.

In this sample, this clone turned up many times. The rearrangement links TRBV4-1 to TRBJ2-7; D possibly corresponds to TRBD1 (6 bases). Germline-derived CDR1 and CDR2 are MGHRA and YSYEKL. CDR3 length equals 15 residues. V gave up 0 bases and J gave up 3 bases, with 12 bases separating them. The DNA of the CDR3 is TGCGCCAGCAGCCAAGAACCGGGACATCACTACGAGCAGTACTTC. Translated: CASSQEPGHHYEQYF.

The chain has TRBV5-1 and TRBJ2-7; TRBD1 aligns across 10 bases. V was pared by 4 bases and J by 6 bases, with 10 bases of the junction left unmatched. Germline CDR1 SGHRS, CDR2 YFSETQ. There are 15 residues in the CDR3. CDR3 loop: CASSLGGTGALEQYF. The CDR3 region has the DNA TGCGCCAGCAGCCTGGGGGGGACAGGGGCCCTCGAGCAGTACTTC.

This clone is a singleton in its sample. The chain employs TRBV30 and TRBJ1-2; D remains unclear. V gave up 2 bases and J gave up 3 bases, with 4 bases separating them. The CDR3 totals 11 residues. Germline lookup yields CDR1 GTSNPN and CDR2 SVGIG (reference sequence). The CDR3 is CAWSIYYGYTF. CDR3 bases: TGTGCCTGGAGTATTTACTATGGCTACACCTTC.

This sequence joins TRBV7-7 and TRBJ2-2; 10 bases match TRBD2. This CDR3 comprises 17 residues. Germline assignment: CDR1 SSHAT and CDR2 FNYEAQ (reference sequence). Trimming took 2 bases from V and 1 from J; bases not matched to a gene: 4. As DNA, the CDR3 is TGTGCCAGCAGCTTATTAACTAGCGGGATGAACACCGGGGAGCTGTTTTTT. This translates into CASSLLTSGMNTGELFF.

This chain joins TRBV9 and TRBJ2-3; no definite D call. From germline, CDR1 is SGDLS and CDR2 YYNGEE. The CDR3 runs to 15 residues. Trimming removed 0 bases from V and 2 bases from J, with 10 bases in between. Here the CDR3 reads CASSVEARPTDTQYF. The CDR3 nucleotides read TGTGCCAGCAGCGTAGAAGCAAGACCCACAGATACGCAGTATTTT.

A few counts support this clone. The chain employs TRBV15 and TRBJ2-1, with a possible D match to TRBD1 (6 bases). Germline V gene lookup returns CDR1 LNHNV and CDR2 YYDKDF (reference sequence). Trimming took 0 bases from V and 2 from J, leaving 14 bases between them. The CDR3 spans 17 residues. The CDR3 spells CATSRDRGQRPYNEQFF. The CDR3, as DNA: TGTGCCACCAGCAGAGACAGGGGCCAGAGACCCTACAATGAGCAGTTCTTC.

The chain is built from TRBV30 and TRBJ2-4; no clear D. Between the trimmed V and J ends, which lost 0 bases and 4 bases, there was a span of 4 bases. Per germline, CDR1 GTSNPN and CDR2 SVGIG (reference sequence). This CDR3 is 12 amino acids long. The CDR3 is CAWSVEKNIQYF. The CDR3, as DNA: TGTGCCTGGAGTGTAGAGAAAAACATTCAGTACTTC.

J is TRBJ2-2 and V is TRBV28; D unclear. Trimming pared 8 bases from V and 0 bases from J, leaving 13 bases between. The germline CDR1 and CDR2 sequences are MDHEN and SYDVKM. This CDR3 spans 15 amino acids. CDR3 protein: CASAATDANTGELFF. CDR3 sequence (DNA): TGTGCCAGCGCCGCAACAGATGCGAACACCGGGGAGCTGTTTTTT.

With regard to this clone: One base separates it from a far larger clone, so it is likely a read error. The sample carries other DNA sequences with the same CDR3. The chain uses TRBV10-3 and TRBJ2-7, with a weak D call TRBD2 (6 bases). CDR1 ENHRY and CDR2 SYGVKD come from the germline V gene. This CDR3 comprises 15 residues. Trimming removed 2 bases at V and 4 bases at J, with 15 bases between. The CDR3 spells CAISETTGGWYEQYF. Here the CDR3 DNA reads TGTGCCATCAGTGAGACCACAGGAGGGTGGTACGAGCAGTACTTC.

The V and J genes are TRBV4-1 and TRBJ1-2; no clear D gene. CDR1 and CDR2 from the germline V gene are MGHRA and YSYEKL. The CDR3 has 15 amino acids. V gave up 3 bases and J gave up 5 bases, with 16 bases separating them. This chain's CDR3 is CASSHPVGGEYGYTF. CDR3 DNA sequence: TGCGCCAGCAGCCACCCCGTGGGCGGAGAATATGGCTACACCTTC.

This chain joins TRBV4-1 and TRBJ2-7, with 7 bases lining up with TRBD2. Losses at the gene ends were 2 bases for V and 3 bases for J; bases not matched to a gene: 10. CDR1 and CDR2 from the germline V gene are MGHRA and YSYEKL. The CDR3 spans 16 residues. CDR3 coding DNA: TGCGCCAGCAGCCAAATCCCATTGGGGGGGGTCTACGAGCAGTACTTC. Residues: CASSQIPLGGVYEQYF.

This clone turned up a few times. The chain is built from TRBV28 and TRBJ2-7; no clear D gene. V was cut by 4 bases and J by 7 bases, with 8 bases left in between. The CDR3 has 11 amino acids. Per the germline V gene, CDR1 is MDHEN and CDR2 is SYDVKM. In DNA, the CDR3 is TGTGCCAGCAGTTCCCTGTGGGAGCAGTACTTC. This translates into CASSSLWEQYF.

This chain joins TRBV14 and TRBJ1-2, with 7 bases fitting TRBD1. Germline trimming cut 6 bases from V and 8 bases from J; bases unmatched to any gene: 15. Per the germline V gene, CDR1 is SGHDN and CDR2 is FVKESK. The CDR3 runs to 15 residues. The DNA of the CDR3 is TGTGCCAGCAGTCGAACCGATAAGGGGGCGAGCGGCTACACCTTC. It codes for CASSRTDKGASGYTF.

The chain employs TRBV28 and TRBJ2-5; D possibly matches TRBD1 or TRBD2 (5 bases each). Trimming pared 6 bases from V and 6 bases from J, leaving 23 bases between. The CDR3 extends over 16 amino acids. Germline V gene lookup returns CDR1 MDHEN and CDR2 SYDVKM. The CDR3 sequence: CASSSTGTAYRKTQYF. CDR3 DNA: TGTGCCAGCAGCTCGACCGGGACCGCCTATCGGAAGACCCAGTACTTC.

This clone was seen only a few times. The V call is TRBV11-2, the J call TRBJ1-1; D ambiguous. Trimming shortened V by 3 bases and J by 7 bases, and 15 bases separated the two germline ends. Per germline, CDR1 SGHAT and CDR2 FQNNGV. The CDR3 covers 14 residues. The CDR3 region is CASSFQQLEIEAFF. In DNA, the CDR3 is TGTGCCAGCAGCTTTCAGCAGCTCGAGATTGAAGCTTTCTTT. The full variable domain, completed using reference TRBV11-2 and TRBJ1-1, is EAGVAQSPRYKIIEKRQSVAFWCNPISGHATLYWYQQILGQGPKLLIQFQNNGVVDDSQLPKDRFSAERLKGVDSTLKIQPAKLEDSAVYLCASSFQQLEIEAFFGQGTRLTVV.